These 8 T cell receptor beta chains came from one sample sequenced in a study of cytomegalovirus exposure and HLA in healthy donors. PCR primers comprised 60 Vbeta and 13 Jbeta primers. Clones were read by immunoSEQ multiplex PCR, and TCRdb kept only the in-frame ones, dropping some. The sample has a few hundred thousand clones, around 80% seen once. The sequenced sample was PBMCs. All receptors derive from a girl aged 2-15 years in good health and CMV-seronegative.

This chain connects TRBV5-4 to TRBJ2-1, with TRBD1 matching over 9 bases. Germline CDR1 is SGHNT and CDR2 is YYREEE (reference sequence). V shed 0 bases, J shed 5 bases, and the junction held 6 bases outside the gene matches. CDR3 length equals 16 residues. DNA of the CDR3: TGTGCCAGCAGCTTGGAAGGACAGGGGCCCAACAATGAGCAGTTCTTC. Translating gives CASSLEGQGPNNEQFF. Full variable domain (remainder filled in from reference TRBV5-4 and TRBJ2-1): ETGVTQSPTHLIKTRGQQVTLRCSSQSGHNTVSWYQQALGQGPQFIFQYYREEENGRGNFPPRFSGLQFPNYSSELNVNALELDDSALYLCASSLEGQGPNNEQFFGPGTRLTVL.

This chain connects TRBV11-3 to TRBJ2-5, with a weak D call TRBD2 (6 bases). Per germline, CDR1 SGHNT and CDR2 YENEEA. The CDR3 length is 15 residues. The V end lost 5 bases, the J end lost 2 bases, and 15 bases lay between the germline ends. The CDR3 here is CASSKSAGRQETQYF. As DNA, the CDR3 is TGTGCCAGCAGCAAATCCGCGGGGCGGCAAGAGACCCAGTACTTC.

This chain connects TRBV5-4 to TRBJ2-4; 7 nucleotides line up with TRBD2. There are 14 residues in the CDR3. Germline V lookup: CDR1 SGHNT, CDR2 YYREEE (reference sequence). V gave up 5 bases and J gave up 1 base; unmatched junction bases: 3. CDR3 coding DNA: TGTGCCAGCAGTTTCGGGGGGGCCAAAAACATTCAGTACTTC. Its translation: CASSFGGAKNIQYF.

The gene calls are TRBV5-6 and TRBJ1-5; TRBD1 matches at 7 bases. Germline V gene data show CDR1 as SGHDT and CDR2 as YYEEEE. Trimming took 4 bases from V and 5 from J; bases not matched to a gene: 15. The CDR3 is 17 amino acids. The CDR3 nucleotides are TGTGCCAGCAGCCGCATGGGTATTGACAGGGTCCATCAGCCCCAGCATTTT. Translated: CASSRMGIDRVHQPQHF.

The chain recombines TRBV11-2 with TRBJ2-7; D remains ambiguous. The CDR3 contains 11 residues. Germline assignment: CDR1 SGHAT and CDR2 FQNNGV. Trimming removed 5 bases from V and 5 bases from J, with 7 bases in between. The CDR3 spells CASSLSDEQYF. The CDR3 DNA reads TGTGCCAGCAGCCTTTCGGACGAGCAGTACTTC.

V usage is TRBV6-1 and J usage is TRBJ1-2, with D possibly TRBD1 on 5 matching bases. Germline values: CDR1 MNHNS, CDR2 SASEGT. V shed 2 bases and J shed 6 bases, with 13 bases lying between them. The CDR3 has 14 amino acids. CDR3 protein: CASSEIITGDGYTF. CDR3 sequence (DNA): TGTGCCAGCAGTGAAATAATAACGGGGGATGGCTACACCTTC.

The gene calls are TRBV4-1 and TRBJ2-4, with D maybe TRBD1 (5 bases). Germline V CDR1 and CDR2: MGHRA, YSYEKL. V lost 0 bases and J lost 8, with 14 bases in between. The CDR3 is made up of 15 amino acids. This CDR3 is CASSQDPGQGDIQYF. CDR3 bases: TGCGCCAGCAGCCAAGATCCAGGGCAAGGGGACATTCAGTACTTC.

The chain is built from TRBV29-1 and TRBJ1-1, with 7 bases identical to TRBD1. The CDR3 length is 13 residues. Germline CDR1 reads SQVTM; CDR2 reads ANQGSEA. The V segment lost 3 bases and the J segment 0 bases; nucleotides outside the gene matches: 1. The CDR3 DNA sequence: TGCAGCGTTGAGGGACAGATGAACACTGAAGCTTTCTTT. Its protein is CSVEGQMNTEAFF.